Below are 4 T cell receptor beta chains sequenced from a single sample in a study of early T cells in non-severe SARS-CoV-2 infection. One entry per CDR3 protein, called by TCRdb with MiXCR from the 5' RACE reads. The sample shows about 80,000 distinct CDR3 sequences, approximately 5% of them seen only once. The material sequenced was whole blood, taken at baseline. The receptor set was obtained from an adult who was a healthcare worker with PCR-confirmed SARS-CoV-2 infection or an uninfected control (not recorded which).

This clonotype has just a few counts. The chain employs TRBV20-1 and TRBJ2-5, with TRBD1 matching over 10 bases. J was trimmed by 4 bases and V by 2 bases; bases with no gene match: 7. Germline lookup yields CDR1 DFQATT and CDR2 SNEGSKA (reference sequence). The CDR3 is 15 amino acids. The CDR3 coding sequence is TGCAGTGCTAGACCCCGGGACAGGGGACGAGAGACCCAGTACTTC. It is translated as CSARPRDRGRETQYF.

The chain has TRBV30 and TRBJ1-5; 9 bases map to TRBD1. This CDR3 has 15 amino acids. Germline V gene sequence: CDR1 GTSNPN, CDR2 SVGIG (reference sequence). The V gene end was trimmed by 5 bases and the J gene end by 0 bases; junction bases not matched to a gene: 5. CDR3 sequence: CAWSGTGFSNQPQHF. The CDR3 nucleotides are TGTGCCTGGTCAGGGACAGGGTTTAGCAATCAGCCCCAGCATTTT.

This clonotype was found a few times. This chain joins TRBV7-6 and TRBJ1-1; the D gene is possibly TRBD1 (5 bases). CDR1 SGHVS and CDR2 FNYEAQ come from the germline V gene. The CDR3 is 13 amino acids. The V end was cut by 5 bases, the J end by 3 bases, with 10 bases between. CDR3 loop: CASSVDSYTEAFF. CDR3 DNA sequence: TGTGCCAGCAGCGTTGACAGTTACACTGAAGCTTTCTTT.

This clonotype was seen repeatedly, ten times or more. CDR3 region: CASSLALGNGYTF. CDR3 in DNA: TGTGCCAGCAGCTTAGCGCTGGGGAATGGCTACACCTTC. The chain carries TRBV7-9 and TRBJ1-2; D ambiguous. V lost 0 bases, J lost 6 bases, and 8 bases lay in between. This CDR3 is 13 amino acids long. Germline values: CDR1 SEHNR, CDR2 FQNEAQ (reference sequence).